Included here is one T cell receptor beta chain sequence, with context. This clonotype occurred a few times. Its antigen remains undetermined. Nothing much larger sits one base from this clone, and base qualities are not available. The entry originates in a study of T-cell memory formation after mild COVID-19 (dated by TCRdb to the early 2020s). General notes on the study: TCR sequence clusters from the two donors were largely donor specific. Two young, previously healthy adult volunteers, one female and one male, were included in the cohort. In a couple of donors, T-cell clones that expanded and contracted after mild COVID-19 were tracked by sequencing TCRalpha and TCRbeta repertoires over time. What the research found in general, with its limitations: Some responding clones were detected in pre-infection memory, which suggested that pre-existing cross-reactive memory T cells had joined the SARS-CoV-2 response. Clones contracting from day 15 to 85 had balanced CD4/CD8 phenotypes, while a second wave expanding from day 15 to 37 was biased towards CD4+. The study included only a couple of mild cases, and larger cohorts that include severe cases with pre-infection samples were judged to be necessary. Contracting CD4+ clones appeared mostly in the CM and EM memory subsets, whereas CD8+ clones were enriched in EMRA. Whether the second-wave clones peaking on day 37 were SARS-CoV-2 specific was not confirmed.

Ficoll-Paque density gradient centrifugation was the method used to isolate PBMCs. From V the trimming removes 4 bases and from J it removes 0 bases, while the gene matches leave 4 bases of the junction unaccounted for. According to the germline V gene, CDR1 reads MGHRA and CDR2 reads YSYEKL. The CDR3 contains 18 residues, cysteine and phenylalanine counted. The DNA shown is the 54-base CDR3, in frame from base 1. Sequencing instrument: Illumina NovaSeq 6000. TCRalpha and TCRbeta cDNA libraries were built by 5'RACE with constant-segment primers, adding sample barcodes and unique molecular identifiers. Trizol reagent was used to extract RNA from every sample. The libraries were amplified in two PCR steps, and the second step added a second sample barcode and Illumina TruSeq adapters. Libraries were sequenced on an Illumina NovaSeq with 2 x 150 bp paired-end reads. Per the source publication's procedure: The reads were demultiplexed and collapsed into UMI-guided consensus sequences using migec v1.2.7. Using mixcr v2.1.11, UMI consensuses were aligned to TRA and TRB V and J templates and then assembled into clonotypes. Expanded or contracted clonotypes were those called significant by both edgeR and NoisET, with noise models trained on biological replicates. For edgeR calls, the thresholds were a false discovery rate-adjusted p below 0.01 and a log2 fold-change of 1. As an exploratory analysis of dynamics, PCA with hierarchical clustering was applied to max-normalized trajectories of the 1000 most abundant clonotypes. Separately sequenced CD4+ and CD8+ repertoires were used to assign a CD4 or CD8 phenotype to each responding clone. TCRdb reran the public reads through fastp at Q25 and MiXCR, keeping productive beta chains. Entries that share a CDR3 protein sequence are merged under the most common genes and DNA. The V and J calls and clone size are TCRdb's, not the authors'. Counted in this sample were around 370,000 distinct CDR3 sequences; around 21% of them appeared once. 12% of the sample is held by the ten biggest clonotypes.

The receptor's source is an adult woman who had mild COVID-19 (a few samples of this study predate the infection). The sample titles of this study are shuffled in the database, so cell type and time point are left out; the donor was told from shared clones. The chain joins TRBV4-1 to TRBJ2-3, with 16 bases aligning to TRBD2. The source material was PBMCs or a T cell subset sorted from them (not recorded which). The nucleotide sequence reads TGCGCCAGCAGCCCGGGGACTAGCGGGAGGGCCAGCACAGATACGCAGTATTTT. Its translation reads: CASSPGTSGRASTDTQYF.